This passage covers 27 T cell receptor beta chains from one sample sequenced in a study of Ad26.COV2.S vaccination and SARS-CoV-2 variants. The repertoire was sequenced with immunoSEQ multiplex PCR; TCRdb's copy has only in-frame clones and lacks some. The table lists some 290,000 clones, 70% to 90% of them singletons. Specified treatment: some 20 received Ad26.COV2.S at low or high dose, single or two shots; roughly 5 received placebo; per-sample allocation not given. Collection of samples fell on day 63 after the first vaccine or placebo injection. The specimen was peripheral blood, collected in a trial of Ad26.COV2.S vaccine versus placebo. Source of these receptors: a person aged 18-60 years who received the Ad26.COV2.S COVID-19 vaccine or a placebo.

This rearrangement joins TRBV5-4 to TRBJ2-3, with TRBD2 as a possible D gene (7 bases). Trimming removed 0 bases from V and 5 bases from J, with 19 bases in between. There are 17 residues in the CDR3. Germline assignment: CDR1 SGHNT and CDR2 YYREEE (reference sequence). The DNA for the CDR3 is TGTGCCAGCAGCTTGGTAGTGGGGGGGCCATCAGTAGATACGCAGTATTTT. This codes for CASSLVVGGPSVDTQYF.

V and J are TRBV19 and TRBJ1-2; the D is unclear. The CDR3 has 18 residues. The germline gives CDR1 LNHDA, CDR2 SQIVND (reference sequence). V was shortened by 3 bases and J by 5 bases, with 25 bases between the two germline ends. In DNA, the CDR3 is TGTGCCAGTAGTATGGGCAGCCACCAACTTCTCATCCGATATGGCTACACCTTC. Encoded protein: CASSMGSHQLLIRYGYTF.

Worth noting for this clone: Other DNA sequences in the same sample also yield this CDR3. The chain combines TRBV6-6 with TRBJ1-1; 7 bases fit TRBD1. The CDR3 is made up of 15 amino acids. Germline V gives CDR1 MNHNY, CDR2 SVGAGI (reference sequence). The V gene end was trimmed by 0 bases and the J gene end by 2 bases; junction bases not matched to a gene: 3. CDR3 sequence reads: CASSYSGQPNTEAFF. In DNA form, the CDR3 reads TGTGCCAGCAGTTACTCGGGACAGCCAAACACTGAAGCTTTCTTT.

The rearrangement joins TRBV4-2 to TRBJ2-2; TRBD2 aligns across 7 bases. V gave up 0 bases and J gave up 0 bases; unmatched junction bases: 4. In germline, CDR1 is LGHNA, CDR2 YNFKEQ. CDR3 length equals 17 residues. This CDR3 is CASSQEPSGPNTGELFF. DNA for the CDR3: TGTGCCAGCAGCCAAGAGCCTAGCGGTCCGAACACCGGGGAGCTGTTTTTT.

The chain carries TRBV14 and TRBJ1-5; TRBD1 might be the D (6 bases). Trimming removed 1 base at V and 6 bases at J, with 7 bases between. CDR3 size: 13 residues. Germline V gene sequence: CDR1 SGHDN, CDR2 FVKESK. The CDR3 is CASSQVQGQPQHF. CDR3 sequence (DNA): TGTGCCAGCAGCCAAGTACAGGGTCAGCCCCAGCATTTT.

The V call is TRBV10-2, the J call TRBJ1-5, with D uncertain. V lost 5 bases, J lost 2 bases, and 13 bases lay in between. Germline V gene sequence: CDR1 WSHSY, CDR2 SAAADI. The CDR3 consists of 15 residues. DNA for the CDR3: TGCGCCAGCAGTCAACACTGGGATGGCAATCAGCCCCAGCATTTT. Translation: CASSQHWDGNQPQHF.

This rearrangement joins TRBV24-1 to TRBJ2-7, with D unclear. The V gene lost 3 bases and the J gene lost 7 bases, with 12 bases spanning the gap. Germline values: CDR1 KGHDR, CDR2 SFDVKD. CDR3 length: 13 amino acids. For the CDR3, the DNA is TGTGCCACCAGTGATCCCGCCCTAGGGGAGCAGTACTTC. Its protein product is CATSDPALGEQYF.

This clone was seen a handful of times. This chain's CDR3 is CASSPQGTSSYNEQFF. DNA of the CDR3: TGTGCCAGCTCACCTCAGGGCACGAGCTCCTACAATGAGCAGTTCTTC. This chain joins TRBV18 and TRBJ2-1, with D possibly TRBD1 on 5 matching bases. V dropped 3 bases and J dropped 0 bases, with 12 bases sitting between them. Germline V gene sequence: CDR1 KGHSH, CDR2 LQKENI. This CDR3 has 16 amino acids.

The V and J genes are TRBV18 and TRBJ2-7; 7 nucleotides line up with TRBD2. The CDR3 runs 15 residues. CDR1 is KGHSH, CDR2 LQKENI, per germline. The ends lost 3 bases at V and 0 bases at J; junction bases unmatched: 5. CDR3 loop: CASSPGGSSSYEQYF. CDR3 nucleotides: TGTGCCAGCTCACCCGGGGGGTCTAGCTCCTACGAGCAGTACTTC. The variable domain in full, with the rest retrieved from reference TRBV18 and TRBJ2-7, is NAGVMQNPRHLVRRRGQEARLRCSPMKGHSHVYWYRQLPEEGLKFMVYLQKENIIDESGMPKERFSAEFPKEGPSILRIQQVVRGDSAAYFCASSPGGSSSYEQYFGPGTRLTVT.

The sample holds a few counts of this clone. This chain joins TRBV18 and TRBJ1-3, with D perhaps matching TRBD1 (6 bases). The CDR3 is made up of 14 amino acids. Trimming shortened V by 5 bases and J by 7 bases, and 15 bases separated the two germline ends. Germline-derived CDR1 and CDR2 are KGHSH and LQKENI. CDR3 in DNA: TGTGCCAGCTCAACAGGGATTCATAGGAACACCATATATTTT. This translates into CASSTGIHRNTIYF.

This clone occurred a few times. The chain employs TRBV5-1 and TRBJ1-1, with D possibly matching TRBD1 (6 bases). The CDR3 is 15 residues long. Trimming left V 6 bases short and J 3 bases short, with 18 bases between. CDR1 is SGHRS and CDR2 is YFSETQ in the germline V gene. In DNA form, the CDR3 reads TGCGCCAGCAAGCTAGGGGGGACCCGGGACACTGAAGCTTTCTTT. It is translated as CASKLGGTRDTEAFF. The full variable domain, its missing parts supplied by reference TRBV5-1 and TRBJ1-1, is KAGVTQTPRYLIKTRGQQVTLSCSPISGHRSVSWYQQTPGQGLQFLFEYFSETQRNKGNFPGRFSGRQFSNSRSEMNVSTLELGDSALYLCASKLGGTRDTEAFFGQGTRLTVV.

This clone appeared once. The V call is TRBV25-1, the J call TRBJ1-4; D call uncertain. The CDR3 runs 14 residues. Germline V CDR1 and CDR2: MGHDK, SYGVNS. V was cut by 4 bases and J by 1 base, with 7 bases left in between. CDR3 residues: CASSVAGTNEKLFF. The CDR3 DNA reads as TGTGCCAGCAGTGTGGCCGGAACTAATGAAAAACTGTTTTTT.

This chain connects TRBV5-1 to TRBJ1-1; 10 positions agree with TRBD1. CDR3 length: 15 amino acids. Germline CDR1 and CDR2: SGHRS and YFSETQ. V shed 4 bases and J 5 bases; nucleotides not matched to a gene: 8. CDR3 amino acids: CASSPGDRGPTEAFF. DNA of the CDR3: TGCGCCAGCAGCCCCGGCGACAGGGGGCCTACTGAAGCTTTCTTT.

The chain joins TRBV7-8 to TRBJ2-5; D might be TRBD1 (5 bases). V was trimmed by 5 bases and J by 2 bases, leaving 18 bases between them. In germline, CDR1 is SGHVS, CDR2 FQNEAQ. The CDR3 consists of 16 residues. The CDR3 here is CASSTMTALQQETQYF. DNA of the CDR3: TGTGCCAGCAGCACTATGACAGCTTTACAACAAGAGACCCAGTACTTC.

This clone has only a few counts. V and J are TRBV30 and TRBJ2-5; a possible D gene is TRBD1 (5 bases). V was trimmed by 2 bases and J by 4 bases, leaving 14 bases between them. The CDR3 length is 14 residues. Germline lookup yields CDR1 GTSNPN and CDR2 SVGIG (reference sequence). The CDR3: CAWSKGPQGETQYF. The CDR3 DNA reads as TGTGCCTGGAGTAAGGGGCCCCAAGGAGAGACCCAGTACTTC.

V gene TRBV7-9 combines with J gene TRBJ1-6; a weak D match, TRBD1 (6 bases). The CDR3 extends over 16 amino acids. Trimming took 1 base from V and 7 from J, leaving 14 bases between them. The germline gives CDR1 SEHNR, CDR2 FQNEAQ (reference sequence). The CDR3 sequence is CASSLVPGQGNSPLHF. The CDR3 DNA reads as TGTGCCAGCAGCTTAGTGCCGGGGCAGGGGAATTCACCCCTCCACTTT.

The chain employs TRBV7-3 and TRBJ1-1; 8 bases align to TRBD1. The germline V gene has CDR1 SGHTA and CDR2 FQGTGA. Trimming cost V 2 bases and J 0 bases; bases outside gene matches: 5. The CDR3 spans 16 residues. This CDR3 reads CASSLSGGLMNTEAFF. The CDR3 nucleotides read TGTGCCAGCAGCTTATCAGGGGGCCTAATGAACACTGAAGCTTTCTTT.

The gene calls are TRBV25-1 and TRBJ1-4; 9 bases fit TRBD1. Looked up from germline, CDR1 is MGHDK and CDR2 is SYGVNS. The CDR3 covers 15 residues. V trimming: 4 bases; J trimming: 10 bases; junction bases outside the gene matches: 10. The CDR3 is CASSGDRVGAGKLFF. In nucleotides, the CDR3 is TGTGCCAGCAGTGGGGACAGGGTGGGGGCCGGAAAACTGTTTTTT.

The chain couples TRBV5-1 to TRBJ2-7; D unclear. The CDR3 has 14 residues. Germline V gene lookup returns CDR1 SGHRS and CDR2 YFSETQ. Trimming took off 1 base at V and 3 bases at J, with 11 bases between the two ends. The CDR3 region has the DNA TGCGCCAGCAGCTTGTCTGGTCCCGGCTACGAGCAGTACTTC. Residues: CASSLSGPGYEQYF.

The J gene is TRBJ2-1, the V gene TRBV9; 10 nucleotides match TRBD1. V shed 3 bases and J 8 bases; nucleotides not matched to a gene: 5. Germline V gene lookup returns CDR1 SGDLS and CDR2 YYNGEE. The CDR3 runs to 14 residues. CDR3 DNA: TGTGCCAGCAGCGCGGGACAGGGGAAATATGAGCAGTTCTTC. It specifies CASSAGQGKYEQFF.

This chain connects TRBV11-2 to TRBJ2-3, with 11 bases identical to TRBD2. V was clipped by 0 bases and J by 1 base; unmatched bases: 3. Per the germline V gene, CDR1 is SGHAT and CDR2 is FQNNGV. CDR3 length: 17 residues. The CDR3 DNA sequence: TGTGCCAGCAGCTTAGATAGCGGGGGGGCCGGCACAGATACGCAGTATTTT. Translation: CASSLDSGGAGTDTQYF.

This clone was counted a single time. The CDR3 reads CATGTTTDTQYF. In nucleotides, the CDR3 is TGTGCCACCGGGACCACCACAGATACGCAGTATTTT. The chain joins TRBV24-1 to TRBJ2-3; perhaps D is TRBD1 or TRBD2 (5 bases each). Deletions cut 9 bases from V and 2 bases from J, with 8 bases between. Germline V lookup: CDR1 KGHDR, CDR2 SFDVKD. The CDR3 extends over 12 amino acids.

The J gene is TRBJ2-2, the V gene TRBV5-1, with D perhaps matching TRBD1 (6 bases). CDR1 and CDR2 from the germline V gene are SGHRS and YFSETQ. The CDR3 has 17 residues. Trimming shortened V by 4 bases and J by 1 base, and 17 bases separated the two germline ends. The DNA for the CDR3 is TGCGCCAGCAGCAAATCCCCAGGGGAAGGGAACACCGGGGAGCTGTTTTTT. This translates into CASSKSPGEGNTGELFF.

The genes are TRBV5-4 and TRBJ2-7, with 12 bases identical to TRBD1. The CDR3 length is 14 residues. The germline V gene has CDR1 SGHNT and CDR2 YYREEE (reference sequence). Unmatched junction bases numbered 5, after V lost 5 bases and J lost 5 bases. DNA of the CDR3: TGTGCCAGCAGTCGGGACAGGGGGCTCGACGAGCAGTACTTC. This encodes CASSRDRGLDEQYF.

The V gene is TRBV5-4, the J gene TRBJ1-1, with TRBD1 matching over 8 bases. The CDR3 extends over 14 amino acids. V shed 0 bases and J 3 bases; nucleotides not matched to a gene: 1. CDR1 and CDR2 (germline): SGHNT, YYREEE (reference sequence). The CDR3 sequence is CASSLVTGDTEAFF. DNA of the CDR3: TGTGCCAGCAGCTTGGTGACAGGGGACACTGAAGCTTTCTTT.

This clone has just one count. The rearrangement uses TRBV18 and TRBJ2-7; a weak D match, TRBD1 (6 bases). V lost 5 bases, J lost 4 bases, and 12 bases lay in between. Germline-derived CDR1 and CDR2 are KGHSH and LQKENI. This CDR3 has 13 residues. The CDR3 coding sequence is TGTGCCAGCTCATCTACACAGGGTTACGAGCAGTACTTC. It yields the protein CASSSTQGYEQYF.

The rearrangement uses TRBV11-1 and TRBJ2-1; D perhaps matches TRBD2 (6 bases). Germline V CDR1 and CDR2: SGHAT, FQDESV (reference sequence). CDR3 size: 16 residues. Deletions cut 0 bases from V and 4 bases from J, with 13 bases between. In DNA form, the CDR3 reads TGTGCCAGCAGCTTAGCGAGGAATAGCGGATACAATGAGCAGTTCTTC. It is translated as CASSLARNSGYNEQFF.